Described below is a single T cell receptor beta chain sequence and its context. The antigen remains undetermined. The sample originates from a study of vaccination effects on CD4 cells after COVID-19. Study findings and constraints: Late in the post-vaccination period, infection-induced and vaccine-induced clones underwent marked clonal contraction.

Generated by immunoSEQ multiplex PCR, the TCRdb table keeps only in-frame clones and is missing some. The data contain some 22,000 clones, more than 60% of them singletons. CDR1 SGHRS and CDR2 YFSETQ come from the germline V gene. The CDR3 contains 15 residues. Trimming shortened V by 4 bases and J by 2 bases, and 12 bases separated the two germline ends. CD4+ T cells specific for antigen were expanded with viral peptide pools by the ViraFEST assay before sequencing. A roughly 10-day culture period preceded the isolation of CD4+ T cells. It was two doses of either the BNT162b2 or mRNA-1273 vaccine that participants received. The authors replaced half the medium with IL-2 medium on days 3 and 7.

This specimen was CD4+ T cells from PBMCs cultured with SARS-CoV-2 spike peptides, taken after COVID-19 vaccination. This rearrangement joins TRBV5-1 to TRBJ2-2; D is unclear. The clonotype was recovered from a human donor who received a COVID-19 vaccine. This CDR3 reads CASSPAEVNTGELFF. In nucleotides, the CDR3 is TGCGCCAGCAGCCCCGCGGAAGTCAACACCGGGGAGCTGTTTTTT.